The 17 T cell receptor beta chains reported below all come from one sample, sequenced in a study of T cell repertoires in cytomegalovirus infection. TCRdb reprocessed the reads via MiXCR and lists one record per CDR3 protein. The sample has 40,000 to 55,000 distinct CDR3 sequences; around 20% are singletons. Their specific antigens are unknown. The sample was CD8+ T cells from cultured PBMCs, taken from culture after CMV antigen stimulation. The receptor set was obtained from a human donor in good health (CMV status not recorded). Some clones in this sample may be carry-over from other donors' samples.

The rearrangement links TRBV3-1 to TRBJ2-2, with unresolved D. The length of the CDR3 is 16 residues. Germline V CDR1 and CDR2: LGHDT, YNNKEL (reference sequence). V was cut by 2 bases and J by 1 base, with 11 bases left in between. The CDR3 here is CASSQFPTRNTGELFF. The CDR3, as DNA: TGTGCCAGCAGCCAATTCCCAACACGGAACACCGGGGAGCTGTTTTTT.

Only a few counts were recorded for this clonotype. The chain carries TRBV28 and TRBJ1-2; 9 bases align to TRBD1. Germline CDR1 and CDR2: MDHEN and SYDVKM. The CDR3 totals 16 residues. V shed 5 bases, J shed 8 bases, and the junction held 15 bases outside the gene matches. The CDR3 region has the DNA TGTGCCAGCAGTCGGCTTCCGGGACAGGGCGTTAGGGGCTACACCTTC. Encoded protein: CASSRLPGQGVRGYTF.

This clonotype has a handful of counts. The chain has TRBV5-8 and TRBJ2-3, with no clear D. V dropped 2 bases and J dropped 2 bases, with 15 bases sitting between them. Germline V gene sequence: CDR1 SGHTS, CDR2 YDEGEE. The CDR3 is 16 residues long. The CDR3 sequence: CASSLYTQLITDTQYF. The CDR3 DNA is TGTGCCAGCAGCTTATACACTCAGCTAATCACAGATACGCAGTATTTT.

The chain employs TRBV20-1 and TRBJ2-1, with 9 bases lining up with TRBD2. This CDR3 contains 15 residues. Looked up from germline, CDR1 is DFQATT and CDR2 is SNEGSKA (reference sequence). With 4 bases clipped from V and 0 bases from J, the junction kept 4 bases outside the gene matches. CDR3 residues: CSATIAGVSYNEQFF. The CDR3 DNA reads TGCAGTGCTACTATAGCGGGAGTCTCCTACAATGAGCAGTTCTTC.

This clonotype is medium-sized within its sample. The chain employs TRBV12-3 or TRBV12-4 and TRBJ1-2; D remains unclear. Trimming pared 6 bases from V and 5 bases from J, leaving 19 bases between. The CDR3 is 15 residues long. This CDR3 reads CASSRMGLGEYGYTF. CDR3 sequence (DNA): TGTGCCAGCAGCCGAATGGGCTTGGGTGAATATGGCTACACCTTC.

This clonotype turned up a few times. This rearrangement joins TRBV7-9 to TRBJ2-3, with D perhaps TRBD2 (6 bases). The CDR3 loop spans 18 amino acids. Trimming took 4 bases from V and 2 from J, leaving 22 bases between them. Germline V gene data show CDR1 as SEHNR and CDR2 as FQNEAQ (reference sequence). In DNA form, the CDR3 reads TGTGCCAGCAGCTGCCGGGACTGCCCCCCTTCTGCCACAGATACGCAGTATTTT. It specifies CASSCRDCPPSATDTQYF.

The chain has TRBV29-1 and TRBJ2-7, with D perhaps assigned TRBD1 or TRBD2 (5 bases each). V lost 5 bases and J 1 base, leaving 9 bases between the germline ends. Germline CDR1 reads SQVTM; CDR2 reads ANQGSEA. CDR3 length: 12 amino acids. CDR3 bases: TGCAGCGTTTCGGGGCCTTCCTACGAGCAGTACTTC. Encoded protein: CSVSGPSYEQYF.

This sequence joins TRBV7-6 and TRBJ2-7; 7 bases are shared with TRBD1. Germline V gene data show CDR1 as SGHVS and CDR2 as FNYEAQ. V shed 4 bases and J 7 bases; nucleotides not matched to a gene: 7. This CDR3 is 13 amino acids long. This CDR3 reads CASSSPTGREQYF. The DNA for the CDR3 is TGTGCCAGCAGCTCGCCGACAGGGCGTGAGCAGTACTTC.

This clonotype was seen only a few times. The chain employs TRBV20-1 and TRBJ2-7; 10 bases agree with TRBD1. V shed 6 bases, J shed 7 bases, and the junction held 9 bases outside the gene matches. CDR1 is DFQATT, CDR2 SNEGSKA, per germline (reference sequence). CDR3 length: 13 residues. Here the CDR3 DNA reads TGCAGTGCCAGTAGACAGGGGGCGGGGGAGCAGTACTTC. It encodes CSASRQGAGEQYF.

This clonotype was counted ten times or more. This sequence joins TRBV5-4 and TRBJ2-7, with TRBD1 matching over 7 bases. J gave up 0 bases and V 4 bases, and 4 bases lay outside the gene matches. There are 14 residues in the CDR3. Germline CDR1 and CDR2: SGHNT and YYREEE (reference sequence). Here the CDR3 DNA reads TGTGCCAGCAGCCAGGGACAGAACTCCTACGAGCAGTACTTC. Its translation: CASSQGQNSYEQYF.

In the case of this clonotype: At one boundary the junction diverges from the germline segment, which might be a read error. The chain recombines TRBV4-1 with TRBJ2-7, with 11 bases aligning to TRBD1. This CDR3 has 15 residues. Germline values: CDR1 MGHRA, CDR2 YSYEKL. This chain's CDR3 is CASSQGQGGTYEQYF. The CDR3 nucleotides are TGTGCCAGCAGCCAGGGACAGGGGGGTACCTACGAGCAGTACTTC.

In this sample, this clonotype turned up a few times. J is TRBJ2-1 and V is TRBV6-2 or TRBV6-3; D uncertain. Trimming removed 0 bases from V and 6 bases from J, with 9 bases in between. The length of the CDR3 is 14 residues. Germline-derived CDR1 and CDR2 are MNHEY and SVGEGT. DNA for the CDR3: TGTGCCAGCAGTTACTCGATGCCTCTCAATGAGCAGTTCTTC. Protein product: CASSYSMPLNEQFF.

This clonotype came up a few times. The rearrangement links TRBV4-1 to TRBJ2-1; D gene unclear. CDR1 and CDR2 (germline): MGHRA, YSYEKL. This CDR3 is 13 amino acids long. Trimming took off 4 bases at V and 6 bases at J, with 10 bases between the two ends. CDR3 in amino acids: CASSLGSPNEQFF. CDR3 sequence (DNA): TGCGCCAGCAGCCTCGGAAGCCCCAATGAGCAGTTCTTC.

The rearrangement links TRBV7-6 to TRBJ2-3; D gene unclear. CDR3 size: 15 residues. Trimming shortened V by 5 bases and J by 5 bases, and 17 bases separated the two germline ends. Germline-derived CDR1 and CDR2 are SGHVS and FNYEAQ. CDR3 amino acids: CASSETLGWGDTQYF. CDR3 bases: TGTGCCAGCAGCGAAACTCTCGGTTGGGGAGATACGCAGTATTTT.

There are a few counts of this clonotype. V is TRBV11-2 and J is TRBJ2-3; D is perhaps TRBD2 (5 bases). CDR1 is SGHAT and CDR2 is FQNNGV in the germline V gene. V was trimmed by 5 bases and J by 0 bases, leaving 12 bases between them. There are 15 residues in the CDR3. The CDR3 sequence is CASSPGMASTDTQYF. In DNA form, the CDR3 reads TGTGCCAGCAGCCCCGGGATGGCGAGCACAGATACGCAGTATTTT.

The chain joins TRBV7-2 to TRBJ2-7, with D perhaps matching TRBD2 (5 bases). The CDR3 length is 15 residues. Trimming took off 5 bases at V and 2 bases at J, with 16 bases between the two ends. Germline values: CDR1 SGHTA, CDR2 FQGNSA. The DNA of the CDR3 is TGTGCCAGCAGCCGCGGACGGCGGGCGACCTACGAGCAGTACTTC. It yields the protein CASSRGRRATYEQYF.

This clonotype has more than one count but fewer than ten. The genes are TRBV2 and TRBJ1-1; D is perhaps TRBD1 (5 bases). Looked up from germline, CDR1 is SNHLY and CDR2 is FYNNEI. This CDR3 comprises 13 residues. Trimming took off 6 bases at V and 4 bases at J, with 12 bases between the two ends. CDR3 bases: TGTGCCAGCAGCGTCAGGGAGGTCACTGAAGCTTTCTTT. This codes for CASSVREVTEAFF.